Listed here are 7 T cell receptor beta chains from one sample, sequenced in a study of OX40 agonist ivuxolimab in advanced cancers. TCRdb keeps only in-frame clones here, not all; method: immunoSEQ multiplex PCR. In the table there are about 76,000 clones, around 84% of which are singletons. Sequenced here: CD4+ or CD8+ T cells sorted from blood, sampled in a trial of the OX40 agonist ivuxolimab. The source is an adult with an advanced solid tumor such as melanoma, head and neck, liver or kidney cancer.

CDR3 in amino acids: CASGTRGPYNSPLHF. CDR3 in DNA: TGTGCCAGTGGCACCAGGGGCCCCTATAATTCACCCCTCCACTTT. This chain joins TRBV19 and TRBJ1-6, with D possibly TRBD1 on 6 matching bases. V dropped 8 bases and J dropped 2 bases, with 13 bases sitting between them. Germline V gene lookup returns CDR1 LNHDA and CDR2 SQIVND (reference sequence). This CDR3 is 15 amino acids long.

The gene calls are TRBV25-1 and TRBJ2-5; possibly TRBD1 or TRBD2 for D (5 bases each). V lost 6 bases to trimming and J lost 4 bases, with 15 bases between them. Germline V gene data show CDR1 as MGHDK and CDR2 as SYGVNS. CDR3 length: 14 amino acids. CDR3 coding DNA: TGTGCCAGCAGAATGTCGGCAGGGACAGAGACCCAGTACTTC. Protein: CASRMSAGTETQYF.

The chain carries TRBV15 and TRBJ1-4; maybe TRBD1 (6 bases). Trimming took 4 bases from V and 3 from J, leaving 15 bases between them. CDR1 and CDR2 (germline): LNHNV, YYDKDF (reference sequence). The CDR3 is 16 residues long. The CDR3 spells CATSMMDRGANEKLFF. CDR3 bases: TGTGCCACCAGCATGATGGACAGAGGAGCTAATGAAAAACTGTTTTTT.

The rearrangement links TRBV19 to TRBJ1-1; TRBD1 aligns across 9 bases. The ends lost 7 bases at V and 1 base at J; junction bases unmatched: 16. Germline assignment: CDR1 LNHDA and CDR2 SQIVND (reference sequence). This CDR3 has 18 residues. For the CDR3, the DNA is TGTGCCAGTACCCTCAAGGGGGGGACAGGGAAGGGGAACACTGAAGCTTTCTTT. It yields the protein CASTLKGGTGKGNTEAFF.

CDR3 nucleotide sequence: TGTGCCAGCAGCTTGGACGGGGGAGGTTCTCAGCCCCAGCATTTT. Translation: CASSLDGGGSQPQHF. The rearrangement uses TRBV5-5 and TRBJ1-5, with a weak D call TRBD1 (5 bases). Germline CDR1 reads SGHKS; CDR2 reads YYEKEE (reference sequence). Trimming shortened V by 0 bases and J by 6 bases, and 13 bases separated the two germline ends. The CDR3 loop spans 15 amino acids.

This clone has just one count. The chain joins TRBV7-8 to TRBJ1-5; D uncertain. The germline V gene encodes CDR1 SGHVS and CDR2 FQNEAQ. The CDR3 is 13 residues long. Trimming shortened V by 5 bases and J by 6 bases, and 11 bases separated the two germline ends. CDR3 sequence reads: CASSLERGQPQHF. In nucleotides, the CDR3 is TGTGCCAGCAGCCTAGAGAGAGGTCAGCCCCAGCATTTT.

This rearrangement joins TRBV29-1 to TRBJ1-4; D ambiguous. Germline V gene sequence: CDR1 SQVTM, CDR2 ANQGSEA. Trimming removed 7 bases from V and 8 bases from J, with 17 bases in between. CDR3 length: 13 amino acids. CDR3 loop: CSAQEDEGEKLFF. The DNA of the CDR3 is TGCAGCGCCCAGGAGGATGAAGGCGAAAAACTGTTTTTT. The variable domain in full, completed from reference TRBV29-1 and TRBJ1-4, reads SAVISQKPSRDICQRGTSLTIQCQVDSQVTMMFWYRQQPGQSLTLIATANQGSEATYESGFVIDKFPISRPNLTFSTLTVSNMSPEDSSIYLCSAQEDEGEKLFFGSGTQLSVL.